This T cell receptor (beta chain) was identified during a study of blood T cell repertoires in COVID-19. Profiled with immunoSEQ multiplex PCR; TCRdb holds only in-frame clones, not every one. The repertoire holds tens of thousands of clones, with more than 75% as singletons. This TCR came from a human donor in a cohort sampled during active COVID-19. Sequencing was performed on peripheral blood.

Here the CDR3 reads CASSQARGTHGYTF. DNA of the CDR3: TGTGCCAGCAGCCAAGCGCGGGGAACCCATGGCTACACCTTC. The rearrangement joins TRBV3-1 (or the pseudogene TRBV3-2) to TRBJ1-2; no clear D gene. V lost 1 base and J 6 bases, leaving 12 bases between the germline ends. The V gene's germline CDR1 is LGHDT and CDR2 YNNKEL (reference sequence). The CDR3 contains 14 residues.